The 26 T cell receptor beta chains presented below share a single source sample, sequenced in a study of immune heterogeneity within non-small cell lung tumors. For each sample, template was approximately 0.55 ug of bulk tumor genomic DNA. Biopsies, several per primary tumor and spaced far apart, were collected during surgery. Before undergoing curative surgery, patients had newly diagnosed non-small cell lung cancer that was untreated. Multiplex PCR (32 V and 13 J primers) was used to amplify the TCR beta CDR3. TCRdb independently ran MiXCR on the multiplex PCR reads; one entry per CDR3 protein. The data show some 5,500 distinct CDR3 sequences, about 17% seen once. The sample consisted of lung tumor tissue. Receptors originate from a man between 40 and 49 years old with non-small cell lung cancer.

Comment on this clonotype: The conserved final phenylalanine or tryptophan is absent from the CDR3, which likely points to a read error. The limits of the CDR3 on the DNA are not certain, so only TCRdb's listed CDR3 is given. The CDR3 here is CASSLLAGVYEQYFGP. This chain joins TRBV7-6 and TRBJ2-4; the listed D gene, TRBD2, was not tested against the DNA. The CDR3 has 16 amino acids, counting both end residues. Germline-derived CDR1 and CDR2 are SGHVS and FNYEAQ.

This clonotype is termed medium-sized (0.01 to 0.1%). The chain links TRBV2 to TRBJ1-2; D gene uncertain. With 4 bases removed from V and 0 bases from J, the gap between germline ends came to 9 bases. The CDR3 covers 14 residues. Germline loops: CDR1 SNHLY, CDR2 FYNNEI. The CDR3 region is CASSVARTNYGYTF. In DNA, the CDR3 is TGTGCCAGCAGTGTCGCCAGAACTAACTATGGCTACACCTTC.

This clonotype is classed as medium-sized. This rearrangement joins TRBV20-1 to TRBJ2-7; D gene uncertain. CDR1 and CDR2 from the germline V gene are DFQATT and SNEGSKA (reference sequence). The germline V and J ends were trimmed by 4 bases and 2 bases, with 6 bases remaining between them. This CDR3 comprises 11 residues. The CDR3 nucleotides read TGCAGTGCTACCGCTACCTACGAGCAGTACTTC. It translates to CSATATYEQYF.

The chain uses TRBV27 and TRBJ1-5; 10 nucleotides line up with TRBD1. Germline CDR1 reads MNHEY; CDR2 reads SMNVEV (reference sequence). V was clipped by 6 bases and J by 2 bases; unmatched bases: 4. There are 15 residues in the CDR3. The CDR3 sequence is CASRPGTGGNQPQHF. The DNA for the CDR3 is TGTGCCAGCAGGCCAGGGACAGGGGGCAATCAGCCCCAGCATTTT.

Of note for this clonotype: This clone may be a read error of a much larger clone one base away. The J gene is TRBJ1-2, the V gene TRBV28; 7 nucleotides line up with TRBD1. The CDR3 is 14 amino acids. V lost 7 bases, J lost 2 bases, and 7 bases stayed unmatched. Germline V gene data show CDR1 as MDHEN and CDR2 as SYDVKM. CDR3 DNA: TGTGCCAGCATCACGGGGACAGCCAACTATGGCTACACCTTC. Amino acid sequence: CASITGTANYGYTF.

In its sample, this clonotype ranks as medium-sized. The chain has TRBV5-1 and TRBJ2-1; D may be TRBD2 (5 bases). The CDR3 is 13 residues long. The V end lost 2 bases, the J end lost 10 bases, and 13 bases lay between the germline ends. Germline CDR1 and CDR2: SGHRS and YFSETQ. The CDR3 spells CASSLTGDREQFF. Written as DNA, the CDR3 is TGCGCCAGCAGCTTAACCGGGGATCGCGAGCAGTTCTTC.

By share, this clonotype ranks as medium-sized. The chain couples TRBV14 to TRBJ1-1, with D unresolved. With 0 bases removed from V and 0 bases from J, the gap between germline ends came to 2 bases. The germline V gene has CDR1 SGHDN and CDR2 FVKESK. The CDR3 is 13 amino acids. CDR3 sequence: CASSQDLNTEAFF. CDR3 nucleotides: TGTGCCAGCAGCCAAGATCTGAACACTGAAGCTTTCTTT.

Within the sample, this clonotype is medium-sized. V and J are TRBV28 and TRBJ1-6; D unresolved. Trimming took 1 base from V and 3 from J, leaving 7 bases between them. This CDR3 contains 15 residues. Germline V gives CDR1 MDHEN, CDR2 SYDVKM. CDR3 bases: TGTGCCAGCAGTTTATTCGGGGACTATAATTCACCCCTCCACTTT. As protein: CASSLFGDYNSPLHF.

This clonotype was counted between two and nine times. At one boundary the junction diverges from the germline segment, which might be a read error. The gene calls are TRBV5-1 and TRBJ2-5; 12 bases are shared with TRBD2. This CDR3 region has 14 residues. Germline assignment: CDR1 SGHRS and CDR2 YFSETQ. CDR3 DNA: TGCGACAGCAGCCTAGCGGGGGGGCAAGAGACCCAGTACTTC. Amino acid sequence: CDSSLAGGQETQYF.

This clonotype is medium-sized. The chain is built from TRBV30 and TRBJ1-5, with D hard to call. Trimming shortened V by 2 bases and J by 0 bases, and 14 bases separated the two germline ends. Germline V gives CDR1 GTSNPN, CDR2 SVGIG (reference sequence). The CDR3 has 16 residues. This chain's CDR3 is CAWSTTAGSSNQPQHF. DNA for the CDR3: TGTGCCTGGAGTACAACAGCGGGAAGTAGCAATCAGCCCCAGCATTTT.

The genes are TRBV2 and TRBJ2-7, with a possible D match to TRBD2 (5 bases). In germline, CDR1 is SNHLY, CDR2 FYNNEI. The CDR3 is 15 residues long. V lost 6 bases and J lost 4, with 19 bases in between. DNA of the CDR3: TGTGCCAGCAGGCCCCCGGGGTCGACAAGGTACGAGCAGTACTTC. Protein sequence: CASRPPGSTRYEQYF.

This clonotype was counted at least ten times. V gene TRBV18 combines with J gene TRBJ2-3; the match to TRBD1 covers 7 bases. The CDR3 is made up of 14 amino acids. Germline values: CDR1 KGHSH, CDR2 LQKENI. Trimming removed 6 bases from V and 4 bases from J; junction bases left unmatched: 7. CDR3: CASSLIQGPDTQYF. CDR3 DNA: TGTGCCAGCTCCCTCATACAGGGGCCAGATACGCAGTATTTT.

This clonotype counts as medium-sized. The chain has TRBV20-1 and TRBJ1-4; D is unclear. Trimming left V 1 base short and J 7 bases short, with 16 bases between. Germline V CDR1 and CDR2: DFQATT, SNEGSKA (reference sequence). This CDR3 comprises 15 residues. CDR3 nucleotides: TGCAGTGCTAGAGGAGCGACTGAGGGTTTTGAAAAACTGTTTTTT. Translating it yields CSARGATEGFEKLFF.

This clonotype is termed medium-sized. The chain recombines TRBV6-2 or TRBV6-3 with TRBJ1-5; D may be TRBD1 (5 bases). Trimming removed 0 bases at V and 0 bases at J, with 15 bases between. CDR1 and CDR2 (germline): MNHEY, SVGEGT. This CDR3 contains 18 residues. The CDR3 loop is CASSYSRIATVSNQPQHF. In DNA form, the CDR3 reads TGTGCCAGCAGTTACTCGAGGATCGCGACAGTTAGCAATCAGCCCCAGCATTTT.

This clonotype is medium-sized within its sample. The chain employs TRBV19 and TRBJ2-1; no firm D call. This CDR3 has 14 amino acids. Trimming stripped 6 bases from V and 1 base from J, with 10 bases between. The germline CDR1 and CDR2 sequences are LNHDA and SQIVND (reference sequence). The CDR3 region is CASRAPSSYNEQFF. CDR3 DNA sequence: TGTGCCAGTAGAGCCCCCTCTTCCTACAATGAGCAGTTCTTC. Full variable domain (rest looked up from reference TRBV19 and TRBJ2-1): DGGITQSPKYLFRKEGQNVTLSCEQNLNHDAMYWYRQDPGQGLRLIYYSQIVNDFQKGDIAEGYSVSREKKESFPLTVTSAQKNPTAFYLCASRAPSSYNEQFFGPGTRLTVL.

The chain links TRBV7-9 to TRBJ2-5, with TRBD2 matching over 9 bases. Trimming at V came to 5 bases and at J to 5 bases, leaving 6 bases not matched to a gene. This CDR3 contains 14 residues. Per germline, CDR1 SEHNR and CDR2 FQNEAQ (reference sequence). The chain's CDR3 is CASSDGTSWETQYF. The CDR3 DNA is TGTGCCAGCAGCGACGGGACTAGCTGGGAGACCCAGTACTTC.

For this clonotype: One base away lies a much larger clone, so this may be a sequencing read error. The V gene is TRBV4-3, the J gene TRBJ1-4, with D perhaps matching TRBD1 (6 bases). The CDR3 runs 17 residues. Germline-derived CDR1 and CDR2 are LGHNA and YSLEER. V gave up 4 bases and J gave up 1 base, with 16 bases separating them. Written as DNA, the CDR3 is TGCGCCAGCAGCCGAGACGGCCACAGGGTAACTAATGAAAAACTGTTTTTT. Translating gives CASSRDGHRVTNEKLFF.

This clonotype was found a few times. V usage is TRBV19 and J usage is TRBJ1-5, with TRBD1 identical over 9 bases. Germline loops: CDR1 LNHDA, CDR2 SQIVND (reference sequence). The V gene end was trimmed by 3 bases and the J gene end by 6 bases; junction bases not matched to a gene: 6. The CDR3 is 15 amino acids. Written as DNA, the CDR3 is TGTGCCAGTAGTATCAAACAGGGGGCGAGTCAGCCCCAGCATTTT. Its translation: CASSIKQGASQPQHF. The whole variable domain, filled in from reference TRBV19 and TRBJ1-5, reads DGGITQSPKYLFRKEGQNVTLSCEQNLNHDAMYWYRQDPGQGLRLIYYSQIVNDFQKGDIAEGYSVSREKKESFPLTVTSAQKNPTAFYLCASSIKQGASQPQHFGDGTRLSIL.

This clonotype appeared a single time. The missing conserved phenylalanine or tryptophan at the end of this CDR3 makes a read error likely. The DNA is left out, because the CDR3 cannot be placed on it with certainty; the CDR3 is given as TCRdb lists it. The J gene is TRBJ2-2, the V gene TRBV11-3. In germline, CDR1 is SGHNT, CDR2 YENEEA. The CDR3 extends over 14 residues, inclusive of both ends. The CDR3 spells CASSLGSYTGERFL.

This clonotype is medium-sized. The V gene is TRBV5-1, the J gene TRBJ1-2; maybe TRBD1 (5 bases). Germline CDR1 SGHRS, CDR2 YFSETQ. CDR3 length: 15 amino acids. The germline V and J ends were trimmed by 4 bases and 2 bases, with 15 bases remaining between them. The CDR3 DNA follows: TGCGCCAGCAGCGTGCAAGGAGGGGCCAACTATGGCTACACCTTC. Translating it yields CASSVQGGANYGYTF.

This clonotype has only a few counts. A much larger clone lies a single base off, so this may be a read error. The rearrangement joins TRBV12-3 or TRBV12-4 to TRBJ2-7; D perhaps matches TRBD1 (6 bases). Trimming shortened V by 6 bases and J by 0 bases, and 9 bases separated the two germline ends. The CDR3 is made up of 13 amino acids. CDR3 nucleotide sequence: TGTGCCAGCAGAAGGACAGCCTCCTACGAGCAGTACTTC. Protein sequence: CASRRTASYEQYF.

The chain uses TRBV2 and TRBJ1-2; TRBD1 agrees at 7 bases. V was pared by 6 bases and J by 2 bases, with 3 bases of the junction left unmatched. Germline V lookup: CDR1 SNHLY, CDR2 FYNNEI. The CDR3 loop spans 13 amino acids. The CDR3 loop is CASRTGTNYGYTF. CDR3 in DNA: TGTGCCAGCAGGACAGGGACGAACTATGGCTACACCTTC. The full variable domain, with the rest looked up from reference TRBV2 and TRBJ1-2, is EPEVTQTPSHQVTQMGQEVILRCVPISNHLYFYWYRQILGQKVEFLVSFYNNEISEKSEIFDDQFSVERPDGSNFTLKIRSTKLEDSAMYFCASRTGTNYGYTFGSGTRLTVV.

This chain joins TRBV7-9 and TRBJ2-5; 7 bases map to TRBD2. The V and J ends lost 0 bases and 2 bases, in that order; junction bases with no gene match: 3. Germline assignment: CDR1 SEHNR and CDR2 FQNEAQ (reference sequence). This CDR3 spans 15 amino acids. This CDR3 is CASSLAGGAQETQYF. Written as DNA, the CDR3 is TGTGCCAGCAGCTTAGCGGGAGGGGCACAAGAGACCCAGTACTTC.

This clonotype is termed medium-sized (0.01 to 0.1%). The chain uses TRBV24-1 and TRBJ2-2, with 7 nucleotides matching TRBD2. This CDR3 contains 14 residues. Germline V gene sequence: CDR1 KGHDR, CDR2 SFDVKD. With 5 bases clipped from V and 7 bases from J, the junction kept 6 bases outside the gene matches. The CDR3 region is CATSATGGGGELFF. The CDR3 DNA sequence: TGTGCCACCAGTGCGACTGGCGGGGGCGGGGAGCTGTTTTTT.

At least ten counts were recorded for this clonotype. The V call is TRBV11-1, the J call TRBJ1-1; 8 bases match TRBD1. CDR3 length: 14 amino acids. J was trimmed by 7 bases and V by 4 bases; bases with no gene match: 8. In germline, CDR1 is SGHAT, CDR2 FQDESV (reference sequence). The CDR3 DNA reads as TGTGCCAGCAGCTCAACCCCAGGGGGCCTTGAAGCTTTCTTT. This codes for CASSSTPGGLEAFF.

In this sample, this clonotype is medium-sized. The chain has TRBV7-3 and TRBJ2-2; 9 bases agree with TRBD1. Germline V gene sequence: CDR1 SGHTA, CDR2 FQGTGA. The CDR3 spans 15 residues. V shed 6 bases and J 6 bases; nucleotides not matched to a gene: 8. CDR3 nucleotide sequence: TGTGCCAGCAGTCAGGGGACAGGGAGTTCCGGGGAGCTGTTTTTT. Amino acid sequence: CASSQGTGSSGELFF.